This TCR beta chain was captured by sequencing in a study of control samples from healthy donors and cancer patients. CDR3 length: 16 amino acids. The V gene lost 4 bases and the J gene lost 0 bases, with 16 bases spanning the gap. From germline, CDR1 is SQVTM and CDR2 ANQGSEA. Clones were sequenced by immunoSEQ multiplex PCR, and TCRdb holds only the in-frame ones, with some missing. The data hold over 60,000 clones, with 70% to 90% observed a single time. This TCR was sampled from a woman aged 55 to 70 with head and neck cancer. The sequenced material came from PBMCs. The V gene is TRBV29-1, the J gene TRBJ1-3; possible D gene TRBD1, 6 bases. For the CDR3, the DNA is TGCAGCGTTGGGGTTGGGGGCAGCAACTCTGGAAACACCATATATTTT. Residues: CSVGVGGSNSGNTIYF. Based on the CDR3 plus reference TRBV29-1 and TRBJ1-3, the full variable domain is SAVISQKPSRDICQRGTSLTIQCQVDSQVTMMFWYRQQPGQSLTLIATANQGSEATYESGFVIDKFPISRPNLTFSTLTVSNMSPEDSSIYLCSVGVGGSNSGNTIYFGEGSWLTVV.